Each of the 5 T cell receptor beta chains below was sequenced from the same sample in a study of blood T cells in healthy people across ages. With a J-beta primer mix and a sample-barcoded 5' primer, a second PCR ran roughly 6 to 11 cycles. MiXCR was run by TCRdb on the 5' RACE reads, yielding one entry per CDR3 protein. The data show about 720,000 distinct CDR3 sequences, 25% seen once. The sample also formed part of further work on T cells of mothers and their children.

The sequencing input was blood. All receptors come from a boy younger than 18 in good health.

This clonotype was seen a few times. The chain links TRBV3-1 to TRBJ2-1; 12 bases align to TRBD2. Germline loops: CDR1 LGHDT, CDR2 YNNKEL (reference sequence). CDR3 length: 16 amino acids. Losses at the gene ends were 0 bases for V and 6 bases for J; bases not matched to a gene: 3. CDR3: CASSQDPLAGGNEQFF. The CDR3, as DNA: TGTGCCAGCAGCCAAGATCCACTAGCGGGGGGCAATGAGCAGTTCTTC.

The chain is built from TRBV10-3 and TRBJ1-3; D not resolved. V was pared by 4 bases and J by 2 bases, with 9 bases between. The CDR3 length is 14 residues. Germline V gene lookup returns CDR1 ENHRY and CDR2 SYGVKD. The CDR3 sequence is CAISVDYAGNTIYF. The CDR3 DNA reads TGTGCCATCAGTGTTGACTATGCTGGAAACACCATATATTTT.

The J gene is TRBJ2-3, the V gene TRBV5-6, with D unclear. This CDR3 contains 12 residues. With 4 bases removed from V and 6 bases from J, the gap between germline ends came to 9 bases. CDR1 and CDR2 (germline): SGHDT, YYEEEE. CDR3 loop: CASSESVDTQYF. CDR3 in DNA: TGTGCCAGCAGCGAGAGTGTCGATACGCAGTATTTT.

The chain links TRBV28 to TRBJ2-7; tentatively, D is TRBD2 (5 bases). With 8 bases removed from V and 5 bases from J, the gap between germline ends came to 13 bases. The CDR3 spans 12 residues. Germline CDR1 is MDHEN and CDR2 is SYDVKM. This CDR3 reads CASLSEGHEQYF. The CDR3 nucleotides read TGTGCCAGCCTCTCCGAGGGCCACGAGCAGTACTTC.

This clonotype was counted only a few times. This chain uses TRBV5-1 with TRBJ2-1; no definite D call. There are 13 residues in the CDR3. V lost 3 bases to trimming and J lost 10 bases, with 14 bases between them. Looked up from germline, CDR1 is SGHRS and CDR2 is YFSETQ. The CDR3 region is CASSSNSMSEQFF. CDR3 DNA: TGCGCCAGCAGCTCCAATAGTATGTCCGAGCAGTTCTTC.